A single sample gave rise to the 14 T cell receptor beta chains below, sequenced in a study of CD8 T cells in ankylosing spondylitis. Study-level results: Among TCR beta sequences, a motif of eight highly homologous variants appeared characteristic of ankylosing spondylitis blood.

MiXCR was run by TCRdb on the 5' RACE reads, yielding one entry per CDR3 protein. This table has 700,000 to 1,000,000 distinct CDR3 sequences, about an eighth appearing once. Their specific antigens are unknown. The sequencing input was blood, either unsorted or a sorted T cell fraction (not recorded which). These receptors came from a male donor with ankylosing spondylitis.

V usage is TRBV20-1 and J usage is TRBJ2-3; TRBD2 matches at 10 bases. The germline gives CDR1 DFQATT, CDR2 SNEGSKA (reference sequence). Losses at the gene ends were 0 bases for V and 5 bases for J; bases not matched to a gene: 8. The CDR3 length is 16 residues. For the CDR3, the DNA is TGCAGTGCTAGAGATGGTCTAGCGGGAGTTGAAGATACGCAGTATTTT. Translating it yields CSARDGLAGVEDTQYF.

The sample holds many counts of this clonotype. An end of the junction differs from the germline gene, which may be a read error. The chain links TRBV20-1 to TRBJ1-1; possible D gene TRBD1, 5 bases. The length of the CDR3 is 13 residues. Germline V gives CDR1 DFQATT, CDR2 SNEGSKA (reference sequence). The CDR3 sequence is CSARRWGNAEAFF. CDR3 nucleotide sequence: TGCAGTGCTAGAAGGTGGGGGAACGCTGAAGCTTTCTTT.

The CDR3 coding sequence is TGTGCCAGCAGAACTCCGGGACAGGGCTACTACGAGCAGTACTTC. This sequence encodes CASRTPGQGYYEQYF. This sequence joins TRBV27 and TRBJ2-7; 9 bases line up with TRBD1. V lost 6 bases to trimming and J lost 3 bases; unmatched junction nucleotides: 9. This CDR3 is 15 amino acids long. Looked up from germline, CDR1 is MNHEY and CDR2 is SMNVEV (reference sequence).

The table lists this clonotype with many counts. The chain has TRBV12-3 or TRBV12-4 and TRBJ2-1; D is ambiguous. V dropped 1 base and J dropped 3 bases, with 7 bases sitting between them. The CDR3 contains 14 residues. The CDR3: CASSLDTFYNEQFF. CDR3 nucleotide sequence: TGTGCCAGCAGTTTAGACACCTTCTACAATGAGCAGTTCTTC.

There are many counts of this clonotype. The chain is built from TRBV20-1 and TRBJ2-5; 9 bases fit TRBD2. J was trimmed by 1 base and V by 5 bases; bases with no gene match: 8. Per the germline V gene, CDR1 is DFQATT and CDR2 is SNEGSKA (reference sequence). The CDR3 runs 15 residues. In nucleotides, the CDR3 is TGCAGTGCTTCCGGGACTAGCAACCTCCAAGAGACCCAGTACTTC. Its translation: CSASGTSNLQETQYF.

The sample holds a few counts of this clonotype. The J gene is TRBJ2-7, the V gene TRBV6-1; D is uncertain. The V and J ends lost 6 bases and 0 bases respectively, with 18 bases between them. The CDR3 covers 16 residues. CDR1 MNHNS and CDR2 SASEGT come from the germline V gene. The CDR3 bases are TGTGCCAGCAGAGTAAGGGTTCGACGGAGCTCCTACGAGCAGTACTTC. Encoded protein: CASRVRVRRSSYEQYF.

This clonotype was recorded at least ten times. This chain links TRBV29-1 with TRBJ2-7; a possible D gene is TRBD1 (6 bases). Trimming removed 7 bases at V and 3 bases at J, with 13 bases between. CDR1 SQVTM and CDR2 ANQGSEA come from the germline V gene. This CDR3 is built from 12 residues. CDR3 coding DNA: TGCAGCGCCCTCCGGGACAACTACGAGCAGTACTTC. This gives the protein CSALRDNYEQYF.

This clonotype came up a few times. At one boundary the junction diverges from the germline segment, which might be a read error. V and J are TRBV20-1 and TRBJ1-5; a possible D gene is TRBD1 (6 bases). The CDR3 is 13 residues long. Germline lookup yields CDR1 DFQATT and CDR2 SNEGSKA (reference sequence). The CDR3 DNA is TGCAGTGCTGTCCCGGACAGCAATCAACCCCAGCATTTT. As protein: CSAVPDSNQPQHF.

Only a few counts were recorded for this clonotype. The chain carries TRBV29-1 and TRBJ2-5; D is possibly TRBD1 or TRBD2 (7 bases each). CDR3 size: 14 residues. V dropped 1 base and J dropped 5 bases, with 14 bases sitting between them. Germline lookup yields CDR1 SQVTM and CDR2 ANQGSEA. The CDR3, as DNA: TGCAGCGTTGAAGTGGGGCAGGGGGGGGAGACCCAGTACTTC. This codes for CSVEVGQGGETQYF.

This clonotype was recorded at least ten times. This chain connects TRBV4-2 to TRBJ2-2; D gene ambiguous. Germline V gene lookup returns CDR1 LGHNA and CDR2 YNFKEQ. Between the trimmed V and J ends, which lost 0 bases and 4 bases, there was a span of 12 bases. The CDR3 contains 16 residues. The CDR3 loop reads CASSQEWAMGTGELFF. As DNA, the CDR3 is TGTGCCAGCAGCCAAGAATGGGCCATGGGCACCGGGGAGCTGTTTTTT.

The chain joins TRBV10-3 to TRBJ1-1; TRBD1 might be the D (5 bases). The germline V gene has CDR1 ENHRY and CDR2 SYGVKD. The V end lost 8 bases, the J end lost 1 base, and 14 bases lay between the germline ends. This CDR3 spans 14 amino acids. The CDR3 DNA is TGTGCCATCTCTGATCCCGGGGGGAACACTGAAGCTTTCTTT. Translated: CAISDPGGNTEAFF.

The V gene is TRBV7-8, the J gene TRBJ2-5; the D gene is possibly TRBD2 (5 bases). The germline V and J ends were trimmed by 1 base and 5 bases, with 20 bases remaining between them. Germline V gives CDR1 SGHVS, CDR2 FQNEAQ. This CDR3 contains 17 residues. The CDR3 reads CASSLVRLRGSGETQYF. The DNA of the CDR3 is TGTGCCAGCAGCTTAGTCCGACTTCGAGGGAGTGGGGAGACCCAGTACTTC.

V and J are TRBV28 and TRBJ2-6, with 7 nucleotides matching TRBD1. This CDR3 spans 19 amino acids. With V trimmed by 7 bases and J by 0 bases, 15 bases remained unmatched. Germline V gives CDR1 MDHEN, CDR2 SYDVKM. The CDR3 DNA reads TGTGCCAGCACGTTAACGGCCGGGACAGTGTTCTCTGGGGCCAACGTCCTGACTTTC. It encodes CASTLTAGTVFSGANVLTF. Variable domain in full (rest from reference TRBV28 and TRBJ2-6): DVKVTQSSRYLVKRTGEKVFLECVQDMDHENMFWYRQDPGLGLRLIYFSYDVKMKEKGDIPEGYSVSREKKERFSLILESASTNQTSMYLCASTLTAGTVFSGANVLTFGAGSRLTVL.

The V gene is TRBV6-2 or TRBV6-3, the J gene TRBJ2-7; D not resolved. Germline V lookup: CDR1 MNHEY, CDR2 SVGEGT. The CDR3 spans 15 residues. The V and J ends lost 6 bases and 0 bases respectively, with 15 bases between them. The CDR3 coding sequence is TGTGCCAGCAGGCGCCTCTTTGCGAACTCCTACGAGCAGTACTTC. Its protein is CASRRLFANSYEQYF.